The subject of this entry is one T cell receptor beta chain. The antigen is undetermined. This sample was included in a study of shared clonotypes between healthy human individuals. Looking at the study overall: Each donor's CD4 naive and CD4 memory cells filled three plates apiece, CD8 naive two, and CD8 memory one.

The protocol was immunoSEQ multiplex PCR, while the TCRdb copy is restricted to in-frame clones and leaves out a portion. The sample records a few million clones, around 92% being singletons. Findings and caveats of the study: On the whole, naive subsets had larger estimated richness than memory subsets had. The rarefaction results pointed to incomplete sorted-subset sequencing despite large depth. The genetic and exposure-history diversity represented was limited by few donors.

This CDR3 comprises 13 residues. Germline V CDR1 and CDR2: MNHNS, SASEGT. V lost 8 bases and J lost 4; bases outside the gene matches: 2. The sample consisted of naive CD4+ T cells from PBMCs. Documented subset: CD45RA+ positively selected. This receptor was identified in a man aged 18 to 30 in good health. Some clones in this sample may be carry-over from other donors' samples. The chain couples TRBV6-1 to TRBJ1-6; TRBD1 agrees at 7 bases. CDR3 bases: TGTGCCAGCGGGGACAGTTATAATTCACCCCTCCACTTT. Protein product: CASGDSYNSPLHF.